This paragraph covers one T cell receptor beta chain sequence. Its antigen is not identified. Germline loops: CDR1 SGHAT, CDR2 FQNNGV. V lost 5 bases and J 1 base, leaving 8 bases between the germline ends. This CDR3 region has 13 residues. The data stem from a study of cytomegalovirus exposure and HLA in healthy donors. Findings of the study overall: Fewer N-insertions than the 666-donor mean were reportedly shown by an Asian-associated ancestry cluster in a later analysis.

Amplification used 60 Vbeta primers and 13 Jbeta primers. Per the original data handling: Among the unique TCR beta chains that a later analysis counted, about 81 million in all, 9.5 million to 12 million were shared. Using immunoSEQ multiplex PCR, the repertoire was profiled, and TCRdb retains in-frame clones only, with some absent. The DNA was the basis for D and trimming; V, J and clone size are from that table. Altogether over 150,000 clones are present, less than 90% being singletons, with the ten largest covering about 0.37%. The sequence was collected from a boy younger than 10 in good health and CMV-seronegative. The sequenced material came from PBMCs. The rearrangement joins TRBV11-2 to TRBJ1-1, with a tentative D call TRBD1 (5 bases). DNA for the CDR3: TGTGCCAGCAGCCGACAGAGGAACACTGAAGCTTTCTTT. Translation: CASSRQRNTEAFF.